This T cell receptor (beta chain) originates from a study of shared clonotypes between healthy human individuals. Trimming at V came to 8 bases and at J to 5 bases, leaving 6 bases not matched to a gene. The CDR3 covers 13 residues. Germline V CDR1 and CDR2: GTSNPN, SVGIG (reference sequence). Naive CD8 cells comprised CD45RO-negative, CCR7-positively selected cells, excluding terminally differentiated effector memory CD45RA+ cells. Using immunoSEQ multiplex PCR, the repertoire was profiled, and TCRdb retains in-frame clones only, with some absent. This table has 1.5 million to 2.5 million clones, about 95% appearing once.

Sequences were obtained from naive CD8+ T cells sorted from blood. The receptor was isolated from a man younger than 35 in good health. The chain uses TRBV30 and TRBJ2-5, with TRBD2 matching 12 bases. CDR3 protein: CAGTSGLYETQYF. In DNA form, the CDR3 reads TGTGCCGGGACTAGCGGGTTGTACGAGACCCAGTACTTC.